This T cell receptor (beta chain) appears in the sequencing data of a study of identical twins. General study points: Fewer insertions were carried by abundant cord blood beta clonotypes, but none was seen in memory repertoires. Zero-insertion analyses could be partly confounded by invariant MAIT and iNKT cells. Weaker excess twin sharing was observed in beta out-of-frame sequences.

This clonotype came up a few times. Its antigen is unknown. The cDNA had a unique molecular identifier and a template-switch universal primer site. MiXCR, applied by TCRdb to the 5' RACE reads, yields one record per CDR3 protein. Here the sample spans 540,000 or so distinct CDR3 sequences, more than 20% being singletons. The germline gives CDR1 DFQATT, CDR2 SNEGSKA (reference sequence). V was shortened by 0 bases and J by 1 base, with 9 bases between the two germline ends. The CDR3 is 15 amino acids. The same sample was also studied in work on yellow fever vaccine responses in identical twins.

V usage is TRBV20-1 and J usage is TRBJ1-4, with no clear D. The sequence came from a young woman in good health. The sequenced sample consisted of CD4+ T cells sorted from blood. As DNA, the CDR3 is TGCAGTGCTAGAGATCTGATTCGAACTAATGAAAAACTGTTTTTT. This codes for CSARDLIRTNEKLFF.